The 10 T cell receptor beta chains listed next were all sequenced from one sample in a study of T-cell memory formation after mild COVID-19. In TCRdb, the 5' RACE reads were re-called with MiXCR into one record per CDR3 protein. The sample lists approximately 290,000 distinct CDR3 sequences, less than 9.5% occurring once. Sequenced material: PBMCs or a T cell subset sorted from them (not recorded which). The receptor set was obtained from a man aged 18 to 30 who had mild COVID-19 (a few samples of this study predate the infection). Cell type and time point are not known.

There are a few counts of this clonotype. The chain combines TRBV18 with TRBJ2-3; the match to TRBD1 covers 8 bases. Germline-derived CDR1 and CDR2 are KGHSH and LQKENI. The CDR3 consists of 12 residues. Trimming removed 8 bases from V and 14 bases from J; junction bases left unmatched: 12. The CDR3 region is CASHDTGGSSYF. The CDR3 coding sequence is TGTGCCAGCCACGATACAGGGGGGAGTTCGTATTTT.

The V call is TRBV7-2, the J call TRBJ2-1; 9 bases fit TRBD2. In germline, CDR1 is SGHTA, CDR2 FQGNSA. V shed 5 bases and J 0 bases; nucleotides not matched to a gene: 5. The CDR3 spans 16 residues. The CDR3 DNA reads TGTGCCAGCAGCATTGCGGGGGGGAGCTCCTACAATGAGCAGTTCTTC. Translation: CASSIAGGSSYNEQFF.

The rearrangement uses TRBV4-2 and TRBJ1-2; 9 positions agree with TRBD1. CDR1 LGHNA and CDR2 YNFKEQ come from the germline V gene. The CDR3 sequence is 14 residues long. V shed 1 base, J shed 5 bases, and the junction held 2 bases outside the gene matches. CDR3: CASSQGTGDYGYTF. The CDR3 DNA sequence: TGTGCCAGCAGCCAAGGGACAGGGGATTATGGCTACACCTTC.

V usage is TRBV7-2 and J usage is TRBJ2-1; 8 bases match TRBD2. The CDR3 consists of 14 residues. Trimming at V came to 5 bases and at J to 2 bases, leaving 2 bases not matched to a gene. CDR1 and CDR2 (germline): SGHTA, FQGNSA. The CDR3 DNA is TGTGCCAGCAGCCTTAGCGGGACCTACAATGAGCAGTTCTTC. This sequence encodes CASSLSGTYNEQFF.

This chain links TRBV5-1 with TRBJ2-7; 9 bases fit TRBD1. Germline loops: CDR1 SGHRS, CDR2 YFSETQ. V shed 4 bases and J 4 bases; nucleotides not matched to a gene: 6. CDR3 length: 14 amino acids. The CDR3 region has the DNA TGCGCCAGCAGCAAACAGGGGGCAGATTACGAGCAGTACTTC. Its translation is CASSKQGADYEQYF.

This clonotype has only a few counts. DNA of the CDR3: TGCGCCAGCAGCTTTGGGGGTCTGACTAGCACAGATACGCAGTATTTT. Translating it yields CASSFGGLTSTDTQYF. The V gene is TRBV5-1, the J gene TRBJ2-3; D could derive from TRBD1 or TRBD2 (5 bases each). This CDR3 comprises 16 residues. Germline-derived CDR1 and CDR2 are SGHRS and YFSETQ. Deletions cut 2 bases from V and 0 bases from J, with 13 bases between.

Ten or more counts support this clonotype. V and J are TRBV7-9 and TRBJ2-7; D is unresolved. This CDR3 contains 14 residues. Germline assignment: CDR1 SEHNR and CDR2 FQNEAQ (reference sequence). The germline V and J ends were trimmed by 2 bases and 5 bases, with 13 bases remaining between them. CDR3 sequence (DNA): TGTGCCAGCAGCTTAAGTCAGGCCGACGACGAGCAGTACTTC. Its protein product is CASSLSQADDEQYF.

The chain recombines TRBV7-2 with TRBJ1-1, with unresolved D. Deletions cut 5 bases from V and 3 bases from J, with 16 bases between. From germline, CDR1 is SGHTA and CDR2 FQGNSA. The CDR3 is made up of 15 amino acids. This CDR3 is CASSQGPGSYTEAFF. The CDR3 region has the DNA TGTGCCAGCAGCCAAGGACCCGGGTCGTACACTGAAGCTTTCTTT.

This clonotype was observed at least ten times. The J gene is TRBJ2-3, the V gene TRBV5-1; D is unresolved. The germline V gene has CDR1 SGHRS and CDR2 YFSETQ. V lost 0 bases and J lost 6, with 8 bases in between. The CDR3 spans 13 residues. The CDR3: CASSLEASDTQYF. DNA of the CDR3: TGCGCCAGCAGCTTGGAGGCCAGCGATACGCAGTATTTT.

The chain couples TRBV28 to TRBJ2-5, with 8 bases matching TRBD1. Trimming at V came to 3 bases and at J to 3 bases, leaving 6 bases not matched to a gene. Germline V gene sequence: CDR1 MDHEN, CDR2 SYDVKM. The CDR3 is made up of 15 amino acids. The CDR3 reads CASSFFADREETQYF. In DNA form, the CDR3 reads TGTGCCAGCAGTTTCTTCGCGGACAGGGAAGAGACCCAGTACTTC.